These 30 T cell receptor beta chains were sequenced from one sample in a study of metastatic and nonmetastatic thyroid tumors. TCRdb re-clonotyped the PCR reads through MiXCR. The profile shows around 34,000 clones, 15% of them singletons. Until they underwent thyroid surgery, no patient had received any treatment. Input material: blood. These receptors were collected from a male donor with papillary thyroid cancer or a benign thyroid nodule (not recorded which). Some clones in this sample may be carry-over from other donors' samples.

This clone occurred a few times. The V and J genes are TRBV12-5 and TRBJ1-5; D remains ambiguous. This CDR3 region has 12 residues. The V gene lost 5 bases and the J gene lost 12 bases, with 14 bases spanning the gap. Per the germline V gene, CDR1 is LGHNT and CDR2 is FRNRAP. The CDR3 DNA follows: TGTGCTAGTGGTCCCTCAAATAAGCACCAGCATTTT. Its translation: CASGPSNKHQHF.

This clone has a count of ten or more. The V gene is TRBV2, the J gene TRBJ2-1; D remains ambiguous. Trimming stripped 3 bases from V and 4 bases from J, with 13 bases between. The length of the CDR3 is 15 residues. Germline V CDR1 and CDR2: SNHLY, FYNNEI. This chain's CDR3 is CASSEPTGRYNEQFF. The CDR3 coding sequence is TGTGCCAGCAGTGAGCCTACCGGACGGTACAATGAGCAGTTCTTC.

This clone was seen repeatedly, ten times or more. V gene TRBV12-5 combines with J gene TRBJ2-5, with 7 bases matching TRBD2. CDR1 is LGHNT and CDR2 is FRNRAP in the germline V gene. V trimming: 2 bases; J trimming: 1 base; junction bases outside the gene matches: 1. The CDR3 runs to 14 residues. The CDR3 DNA is TGTGCTAGTGGTTTGTGGGGGGGCCAAGAGACCCAGTACTTC. It codes for CASGLWGGQETQYF.

This clone has at least ten counts. This chain connects TRBV9 to TRBJ2-7, with a possible D match to TRBD2 (6 bases). Deletions cut 4 bases from V and 7 bases from J, with 15 bases between. The CDR3 is made up of 13 amino acids. From germline, CDR1 is SGDLS and CDR2 YYNGEE. The CDR3 is CASSISAGLEQYF. CDR3 DNA: TGTGCCAGCAGCATCTCCGCGGGGCTAGAGCAGTACTTC.

V gene TRBV30 combines with J gene TRBJ2-7; TRBD2 matches at 8 bases. The CDR3 consists of 15 residues. Germline lookup yields CDR1 GTSNPN and CDR2 SVGIG (reference sequence). The V and J ends lost 3 bases and 5 bases, in that order; junction bases with no gene match: 12. The CDR3 DNA sequence: TGTGCCTGGAGCGTCAAAACGGGAGGGTGGAACGAGCAGTACTTC. Its translation is CAWSVKTGGWNEQYF. Variable domain in full (rest from reference TRBV30 and TRBJ2-7): SQTIHQWPATLVQPVGSPLSLECTVEGTSNPNLYWYRQAAGRGLQLLFYSVGIGQISSEVPQNLSASRPQDRQFILSSKKLLLSDSGFYLCAWSVKTGGWNEQYFGPGTRLTVT.

This clone came up many times. The chain combines TRBV30 with TRBJ1-3; D unresolved. Germline CDR1 is GTSNPN and CDR2 is SVGIG (reference sequence). The CDR3 has 13 amino acids. Trimming stripped 2 bases from V and 3 bases from J, with 8 bases between. Here the CDR3 reads CAWSLGGGNTIYF. The CDR3 bases are TGTGCCTGGAGTCTCGGCGGTGGAAACACCATATATTTT.

Within the sample, this clone is medium-sized. CDR3: CAWDSGANVLTF. The CDR3 DNA is TGTGCCTGGGACTCTGGGGCCAACGTCCTGACTTTC. The chain has TRBV30 and TRBJ2-6; D is unresolved. This CDR3 is 12 amino acids long. The V gene's germline CDR1 is GTSNPN and CDR2 SVGIG (reference sequence). V lost 5 bases, J lost 0 bases, and 2 bases lay in between. The full variable domain, its missing parts supplied by reference TRBV30 and TRBJ2-6, is SQTIHQWPATLVQPVGSPLSLECTVEGTSNPNLYWYRQAAGRGLQLLFYSVGIGQISSEVPQNLSASRPQDRQFILSSKKLLLSDSGFYLCAWDSGANVLTFGAGSRLTVL.

Only a few counts were recorded for this clone. The germline gene is not matched at one end of the junction; a read error may be the cause. The same CDR3 arises from other DNA sequences in this sample as well. The chain couples TRBV20-1 to TRBJ2-7, with TRBD2 matching 8 bases. The CDR3 covers 15 residues. The germline V gene has CDR1 DFQATT and CDR2 SNEGSKA (reference sequence). CDR3 nucleotides: TGCAGTGCTAGAACTCGGGGGGGGCCCAACTACGAGCGGTACTTC. It yields the protein CSARTRGGPNYERYF.

Worth noting for this clone: It is likely a read error, because the conserved phenylalanine at the end of the CDR3 is missing. CDR3 nucleotides: TGTGCCAGCAGTGGCAGCTTGGGCTATGATTCACCCCTCCACACT. Amino acid sequence: CASSGSLGYDSPLHT. The rearrangement joins TRBV6-1 to TRBJ1-6; no clear D gene. Germline CDR1 reads MNHNS; CDR2 reads SASEGT. There are 15 residues in the CDR3.

The sample holds many counts of this clone. The DNA of the CDR3 is TGTGCCAGCAGCGGTGCCGGGACTAGCGGGAACTGGTACAATGAGCAGTTCTTC. Its protein product is CASSGAGTSGNWYNEQFF. This rearrangement joins TRBV27 to TRBJ2-1, with 13 bases matching TRBD2. Germline CDR1 MNHEY, CDR2 SMNVEV (reference sequence). The V and J ends lost 6 bases and 4 bases, in that order; junction bases with no gene match: 12. CDR3 length: 18 residues.

This clone occurred many times. This chain joins TRBV7-9 and TRBJ2-1, with TRBD2 as a possible D gene (5 bases). Between the trimmed V and J ends, which lost 2 bases and 7 bases, there was a span of 12 bases. Germline CDR1 SEHNR, CDR2 FQNEAQ (reference sequence). The CDR3 sequence is 14 residues long. The CDR3 is CASSLLAGMNEQFF. The CDR3 nucleotides are TGTGCCAGCAGCTTATTGGCCGGGATGAATGAGCAGTTCTTC.

This clone came up many times. The chain is built from TRBV6-1 and TRBJ2-1, with D possibly TRBD2 on 5 matching bases. The germline CDR1 and CDR2 sequences are MNHNS and SASEGT. This CDR3 spans 16 amino acids. The germline V and J ends were trimmed by 6 bases and 3 bases, with 18 bases remaining between them. The chain's CDR3 is CASRNLAGVVYNEQFF. The CDR3, as DNA: TGTGCCAGCAGGAACCTAGCCGGAGTTGTCTACAATGAGCAGTTCTTC.

This clone was observed at least ten times. The chain is built from TRBV19 and TRBJ1-5; no reliable D call. This CDR3 region has 14 residues. The V and J ends lost 3 bases and 5 bases respectively, with 11 bases between them. CDR1 and CDR2 (germline): LNHDA, SQIVND (reference sequence). The CDR3 nucleotides are TGTGCCAGTAGTATCATAGTCCCCGATCAGCCCCAGCATTTT. Its translation: CASSIIVPDQPQHF.

The table lists this clone with a few counts. V is TRBV6-2 or TRBV6-3 and J is TRBJ1-5; 10 bases line up with TRBD1. The CDR3 loop spans 16 amino acids. The V gene end was trimmed by 8 bases and the J gene end by 8 bases; junction bases not matched to a gene: 15. Germline V CDR1 and CDR2: MNHEY, SVGEGT. CDR3 protein: CASSAYGTGANKPQHF. CDR3 bases: TGTGCCAGCTCCGCCTACGGGACAGGGGCTAATAAGCCCCAGCATTTT.

The chain is built from TRBV28 and TRBJ2-6; TRBD1 is a possible D gene (7 bases). CDR3 length: 17 residues. Germline CDR1 and CDR2: MDHEN and SYDVKM. Between the trimmed V and J ends, which lost 3 bases and 2 bases, there was a span of 14 bases. The CDR3 sequence is CASSLEGALTGANVLTF. CDR3 nucleotide sequence: TGTGCCAGCAGTTTGGAGGGGGCGCTCACTGGGGCCAACGTCCTGACTTTC.

This chain joins TRBV30 and TRBJ2-2, with TRBD2 matching over 8 bases. V shed 1 base, J shed 9 bases, and the junction held 10 bases outside the gene matches. Germline V CDR1 and CDR2: GTSNPN, SVGIG (reference sequence). This CDR3 has 15 amino acids. CDR3 amino acids: CAWSEAGVYCWELFF. In DNA form, the CDR3 reads TGTGCCTGGAGTGAAGCGGGAGTATATTGCTGGGAGCTGTTTTTT.

Ten or more counts support this clone. The chain carries TRBV20-1 and TRBJ1-2; the match to TRBD1 covers 7 bases. Germline V gene sequence: CDR1 DFQATT, CDR2 SNEGSKA (reference sequence). CDR3 length: 14 residues. Losses at the gene ends were 4 bases for V and 3 bases for J; bases not matched to a gene: 8. The CDR3: CSATSTQGYYGYTF. In DNA form, the CDR3 reads TGCAGTGCTACCTCCACACAGGGGTACTATGGCTACACCTTC.

This clone was picked up many times. The rearrangement joins TRBV20-1 to TRBJ1-2, with TRBD1 identical over 7 bases. Germline CDR1 is DFQATT and CDR2 is SNEGSKA (reference sequence). V gave up 4 bases and J gave up 4 bases; unmatched junction bases: 9. The CDR3 length is 14 residues. The CDR3 DNA reads as TGCAGTGCTATCAACCAGGGGGGGAGCTATGGCTACACCTTC. Translating it yields CSAINQGGSYGYTF.

Ten or more counts support this clone. The rearrangement joins TRBV5-1 to TRBJ1-1, with unresolved D. Germline V lookup: CDR1 SGHRS, CDR2 YFSETQ. Trimming cost V 4 bases and J 1 base, with 14 bases left between them. This CDR3 contains 15 residues. The CDR3 nucleotides are TGCGCCAGCAGCCCCAACTTAAGGTCGAACACTGAAGCTTTCTTT. It yields the protein CASSPNLRSNTEAFF.

This clone was counted at least ten times. This chain joins TRBV30 and TRBJ2-5; no definite D call. The ends were cut back, 0 bases at V and 5 bases at J, with 10 bases in the middle. CDR1 is GTSNPN, CDR2 SVGIG, per germline (reference sequence). The CDR3 runs 13 residues. The chain's CDR3 is CAWSVAGQETQYF. CDR3 DNA sequence: TGTGCCTGGAGTGTAGCCGGTCAGGAGACCCAGTACTTC.

In this sample, this clone turned up many times. The chain recombines TRBV4-2 with TRBJ2-7, with D maybe TRBD2 (5 bases). V was clipped by 0 bases and J by 2 bases, with 8 bases between them. The CDR3 covers 14 residues. CDR1 is LGHNA and CDR2 is YNFKEQ in the germline V gene. Written as DNA, the CDR3 is TGTGCCAGCAGCCAAGAGCGGGTTACCTACGAGCAGTACTTC. Its translation: CASSQERVTYEQYF.

Of note for this clone: The junction departs from the called germline gene at one end, perhaps through a read error. The V call is TRBV14, the J call TRBJ1-2; D is possibly TRBD1 (5 bases). Looked up from germline, CDR1 is SGHDN and CDR2 is FVKESK. The CDR3 covers 18 residues. The CDR3 nucleotides read TGTGCCAGTAGCCAAGATCTGGGACGAAGACAGAAGACCTATGGCTACACCTTC. This translates into CASSQDLGRRQKTYGYTF.

This clone has ten or more counts. V is TRBV2 and J is TRBJ2-3; D gene uncertain. CDR1 SNHLY and CDR2 FYNNEI come from the germline V gene. The CDR3 covers 11 residues. V was clipped by 4 bases and J by 6 bases, with 5 bases between them. The CDR3 here is CASSVEDTQYF. Here the CDR3 DNA reads TGTGCCAGCAGTGTAGAGGATACGCAGTATTTT.

This clone was observed a few times. The chain couples TRBV6-2 or TRBV6-3 to TRBJ2-2, with 10 bases matching TRBD2. Germline CDR1 MNHEY, CDR2 SVGEGT. This CDR3 has 15 residues. J gave up 5 bases and V 4 bases, and 4 bases lay outside the gene matches. The CDR3 bases are TGTGCCAGCAGTTTAGCGGGAGGATGGACCGGGGAGCTGTTTTTT. Translating gives CASSLAGGWTGELFF.

This clone was detected ten times or more. The chain joins TRBV20-1 to TRBJ2-5; 10 bases align to TRBD2. The V gene's germline CDR1 is DFQATT and CDR2 SNEGSKA (reference sequence). This CDR3 has 12 amino acids. J lost 5 bases, V lost 7 bases, and 4 bases had no gene match. CDR3 bases: TGCAGTGGGGAACTAGCGGGGGAGACCCAGTACTTC. This codes for CSGELAGETQYF.

This clone was counted at least ten times. This chain links TRBV28 with TRBJ1-1, with 8 bases matching TRBD1. CDR1 is MDHEN, CDR2 SYDVKM, per germline. V lost 7 bases to trimming and J lost 0 bases; unmatched junction nucleotides: 4. This CDR3 is built from 14 residues. CDR3 residues: CASTTGGMNTEAFF. Written as DNA, the CDR3 is TGTGCCAGCACCACAGGGGGGATGAACACTGAAGCTTTCTTT.

This clone was recorded at least ten times. The J gene is TRBJ1-5, the V gene TRBV4-2, with D possibly matching TRBD1 (5 bases). The V and J ends lost 1 base and 3 bases respectively, with 19 bases between them. The CDR3 consists of 18 residues. CDR1 LGHNA and CDR2 YNFKEQ come from the germline V gene. The CDR3 region is CASSQGVDRGAVNQPQHF. For the CDR3, the DNA is TGTGCCAGCAGCCAAGGGGTGGATAGAGGGGCCGTCAATCAGCCCCAGCATTTT.

A few counts support this clone. The rearrangement links TRBV5-4 to TRBJ2-5; tentatively, D is TRBD1 (5 bases). The CDR3 has 14 residues. Looked up from germline, CDR1 is SGHNT and CDR2 is YYREEE (reference sequence). Trimming cost V 2 bases and J 4 bases, with 12 bases left between them. The CDR3 sequence: CASSFQGSGETQYF. The DNA for the CDR3 is TGTGCCAGCAGCTTCCAGGGATCAGGAGAGACCCAGTACTTC. The full variable domain, with the rest looked up from reference TRBV5-4 and TRBJ2-5, is ETGVTQSPTHLIKTRGQQVTLRCSSQSGHNTVSWYQQALGQGPQFIFQYYREEENGRGNFPPRFSGLQFPNYSSELNVNALELDDSALYLCASSFQGSGETQYFGPGTRLLVL.

This clone was detected only a few times. No conserved phenylalanine or tryptophan is present at the end of the CDR3, so a read error is the likely explanation. Because the CDR3's place on the DNA is in doubt, the DNA is left out and the CDR3 is given as listed by TCRdb. This sequence joins TRBV7-3 and TRBJ2-7; the D segment call TRBD2 is taken from the table without a DNA check. Per the germline V gene, CDR1 is SGHTA and CDR2 is FQGTGA. The CDR3 length equals 9 residues, ends included. CDR3 residues: CASSLGLAG.

V gene TRBV19 combines with J gene TRBJ1-5; possibly TRBD1 for D (5 bases). The CDR3 runs 13 residues. V lost 9 bases and J 2 bases, leaving 11 bases between the germline ends. Looked up from germline, CDR1 is LNHDA and CDR2 is SQIVND (reference sequence). The CDR3 nucleotides read TGTGCCAGCCTCCCAGGGCGCAATCAGCCCCAGCATTTT. Translation gives CASLPGRNQPQHF.